This passage covers 30 T cell receptor beta chains from one sample sequenced in a study of T cells in Graves' hyperthyroidism and ophthalmopathy. Amplified regions were TCR beta CDR3 sequences from RNA transcripts. The study used the HTBI primer set for a first-round RT-PCR of the TCR CDR3. TCRdb analysed the multiplex PCR reads with MiXCR anew, one entry per CDR3 protein. The table has about 840,000 distinct CDR3 sequences, roughly 37% seen once. The sample comprised blood. These receptors originate from a young man with Graves' hyperthyroidism.

Ten or more counts support this clonotype. The J gene is TRBJ1-6, the V gene TRBV7-9, with TRBD1 as a possible D gene (5 bases). Germline V gene lookup returns CDR1 SEHNR and CDR2 FQNEAQ (reference sequence). Trimming cost V 4 bases and J 4 bases, with 11 bases left between them. The CDR3 consists of 15 residues. The CDR3 sequence: CASSYGTAYNSPLHF. In nucleotides, the CDR3 is TGTGCCAGCAGCTATGGGACCGCTTATAATTCACCCCTCCACTTT. Looking up the rest from reference TRBV7-9 and TRBJ1-6 gives the full variable domain: DTGVSQNPRHKITKRGQNVTFRCDPISEHNRLYWYRQTLGQGPEFLTYFQNEAQLEKSRLLSDRFSAERPKGSFSTLEIQRTEQGDSAMYLCASSYGTAYNSPLHFGNGTRLTVT.

Only a few counts were recorded for this clonotype. V is TRBV7-2 and J is TRBJ1-3; D remains ambiguous. The CDR3 is 13 residues long. V lost 3 bases and J lost 2, with 5 bases in between. Germline values: CDR1 SGHTA, CDR2 FQGNSA. CDR3 coding DNA: TGTGCCAGCAGCTTCGCTCCTGGAAACACCATATATTTT. Translated: CASSFAPGNTIYF.

V gene TRBV7-8 combines with J gene TRBJ2-3; TRBD2 agrees at 8 bases. The V gene end was trimmed by 6 bases and the J gene end by 7 bases; junction bases not matched to a gene: 9. The CDR3 runs 14 residues. Germline lookup yields CDR1 SGHVS and CDR2 FQNEAQ. CDR3 coding DNA: TGTGCCAGCAGTCCTACGGGGGGGCCAAATACGCAGTATTTT. As protein: CASSPTGGPNTQYF.

This clonotype was found many times. The chain links TRBV7-9 to TRBJ1-2; D gene ambiguous. The CDR3 is 11 residues long. The V gene lost 7 bases and the J gene lost 7 bases, with 10 bases spanning the gap. Germline CDR1 and CDR2: SEHNR and FQNEAQ (reference sequence). The DNA of the CDR3 is TGTGCCAGCACACCCGGGGTTGGCTACACCTTC. Its translation is CASTPGVGYTF.

This rearrangement joins TRBV10-3 to TRBJ2-7; TRBD1 matches 9 bases. Looked up from germline, CDR1 is ENHRY and CDR2 is SYGVKD. The CDR3 is 15 residues long. V was clipped by 4 bases and J by 6 bases; unmatched bases: 10. The CDR3 sequence: CAISVSDRGLSEQYF. DNA of the CDR3: TGTGCCATCAGTGTCTCGGACAGGGGTCTCAGCGAGCAGTACTTC.

There are many counts of this clonotype. The V call is TRBV5-1, the J call TRBJ1-1; D is undetermined. The germline gives CDR1 SGHRS, CDR2 YFSETQ. This CDR3 is 13 amino acids long. V lost 2 bases, J lost 0 bases, and 5 bases lay in between. CDR3 DNA: TGCGCCAGCAGCTTTTGGGTGAACACTGAAGCTTTCTTT. Translation: CASSFWVNTEAFF.

The chain is built from TRBV12-3 or TRBV12-4 and TRBJ2-5, with a tentative D call TRBD2 (5 bases). This CDR3 contains 13 residues. V was shortened by 8 bases and J by 0 bases, with 10 bases between the two germline ends. CDR3: CASAGGNQETQYF. CDR3 DNA: TGTGCCAGCGCCGGAGGCAACCAAGAGACCCAGTACTTC.

As concerns this clonotype: Being one base from a much bigger clone, this may be a read error. The CDR3 DNA reads as TGTGCCAGCAGTGAACATGGGGGGTCTGCCTACGAGCAGTACTTC. Its protein product is CASSEHGGSAYEQYF. The rearrangement uses TRBV2 and TRBJ2-7; a possible D gene is TRBD2 (6 bases). Deletions cut 2 bases from V and 2 bases from J, with 13 bases between. CDR1 and CDR2 from the germline V gene are SNHLY and FYNNEI. The CDR3 runs 15 residues.

This rearrangement joins TRBV20-1 to TRBJ2-7, with a tentative D call TRBD2 (6 bases). The germline CDR1 and CDR2 sequences are DFQATT and SNEGSKA (reference sequence). The CDR3 runs 16 residues. Between the trimmed V and J ends, which lost 4 bases and 2 bases, there was a span of 21 bases. Here the CDR3 reads CSAINPRVGGPYEQYF. The DNA of the CDR3 is TGCAGTGCTATCAACCCCCGGGTGGGAGGACCCTACGAGCAGTACTTC.

This clonotype was seen just once. The junction does not match germline at one end; this may be a read error. The V call is TRBV7-3, the J call TRBJ1-4; the D is unclear. Germline loops: CDR1 SGHTA, CDR2 FQGTGA. The CDR3 is 14 amino acids. The CDR3 is CASSSDPTSEKLFF. CDR3 sequence (DNA): TGTGCCAGCAGCTCCGACCCAACTAGTGAAAAACTGTTTTTT. Full variable domain (outside the CDR3, taken from reference TRBV7-3 and TRBJ1-4): GAGVSQTPSNKVTEKGKYVELRCDPISGHTALYWYRQSLGQGPEFLIYFQGTGAADDSGLPNDRFFAVRPEGSVSTLKIQRTERGDSAVYLCASSSDPTSEKLFFGSGTQLSVL.

This clonotype was detected ten times or more. The gene calls are TRBV29-1 and TRBJ1-2, with no clear D. The germline gives CDR1 SQVTM, CDR2 ANQGSEA. This CDR3 has 13 residues. V was cut by 7 bases and J by 2 bases, with 14 bases left in between. The DNA of the CDR3 is TGCAGCGCTCGGCGGAAAGGAAACTATGGCTACACCTTC. Translating it yields CSARRKGNYGYTF.

The V call is TRBV19, the J call TRBJ2-7, with 9 bases that match TRBD2. This CDR3 is built from 17 residues. CDR1 is LNHDA, CDR2 SQIVND, per germline (reference sequence). J gave up 2 bases and V 1 base, and 9 bases lay outside the gene matches. The CDR3 here is CASSIGEARLAAYEQYF. CDR3 nucleotide sequence: TGTGCCAGTAGTATAGGCGAGGCGAGACTAGCGGCCTACGAGCAGTACTTC.

The J gene is TRBJ2-3, the V gene TRBV10-3; D remains unclear. Germline V gives CDR1 ENHRY, CDR2 SYGVKD. The CDR3 loop spans 14 amino acids. The germline V and J ends were trimmed by 3 bases and 0 bases, with 7 bases remaining between them. The chain's CDR3 is CAISDQRSTDTQYF. The CDR3 DNA reads as TGTGCCATCAGTGATCAGCGAAGCACAGATACGCAGTATTTT.

This chain connects TRBV6-1 to TRBJ2-3; maybe TRBD2 (6 bases). V lost 5 bases and J lost 2, with 17 bases in between. This CDR3 contains 16 residues. Germline CDR1 MNHNS, CDR2 SASEGT. CDR3 loop: CASSRDSPQSTDTQYF. The CDR3 nucleotides are TGTGCCAGCAGTCGGGACTCCCCCCAGTCCACAGATACGCAGTATTTT.

This clonotype was observed many times. The J gene is TRBJ1-1, the V gene TRBV2; 7 nucleotides match TRBD1. The CDR3 totals 14 residues. After removal of 8 bases from V and 1 base from J, the junction contained 7 bases not matched to a gene. Per germline, CDR1 SNHLY and CDR2 FYNNEI. CDR3: CASLRAGGNTEAFF. CDR3 nucleotide sequence: TGTGCCAGCCTGAGGGCAGGGGGGAACACTGAAGCTTTCTTT.

This clonotype has ten or more counts. This chain connects TRBV20-1 to TRBJ1-3, with D perhaps TRBD1 (5 bases). V was shortened by 0 bases and J by 0 bases, with 6 bases between the two germline ends. This CDR3 has 14 residues. Germline lookup yields CDR1 DFQATT and CDR2 SNEGSKA (reference sequence). CDR3: CSARDDSSGNTIYF. The CDR3 DNA sequence: TGCAGTGCTAGAGATGACAGCTCTGGAAACACCATATATTTT.

This clonotype was observed a handful of times. This sequence joins TRBV2 and TRBJ1-1, with D maybe TRBD1 (6 bases). V was shortened by 10 bases and J by 0 bases, with 12 bases between the two germline ends. Germline V gene lookup returns CDR1 SNHLY and CDR2 FYNNEI. The CDR3 runs to 13 residues. CDR3 sequence: CATPRGMNTEAFF. Here the CDR3 DNA reads TGTGCCACCCCAAGGGGGATGAACACTGAAGCTTTCTTT.

This rearrangement joins TRBV29-1 to TRBJ2-5; 7 nucleotides agree with TRBD2. The germline V gene has CDR1 SQVTM and CDR2 ANQGSEA. The trim removed 6 bases at V and 5 bases at J, leaving 15 bases unmatched. CDR3 length equals 15 residues. The CDR3: CSVQGTRREQETQYF. In DNA, the CDR3 is TGCAGCGTGCAGGGAACCCGGCGGGAGCAGGAGACCCAGTACTTC.

Notes on this clonotype: The conserved closing phenylalanine or tryptophan is absent in this CDR3, likely reflecting a read error. No DNA is shown, since the ends of the CDR3 on it are uncertain; the CDR3 is the one TCRdb lists. The chain combines TRBV10-3 with TRBJ2-7; the table calls TRBD2, which could not be checked here. Germline V gives CDR1 ENHRY, CDR2 SYGVKD. Both ends counted, the CDR3 spans 9 residues. The CDR3 here is CAISGRLAG.

This rearrangement joins TRBV19 to TRBJ2-7; 9 bases line up with TRBD1. CDR1 is LNHDA and CDR2 is SQIVND in the germline V gene (reference sequence). The CDR3 is 14 amino acids. Losses at the gene ends were 4 bases for V and 3 bases for J; bases not matched to a gene: 4. The CDR3 nucleotides read TGTGCCAGTAGTAGGACAGGGGCGGTCTACGAGCAGTACTTC. Translating it yields CASSRTGAVYEQYF.

This clonotype was observed many times. V is TRBV20-1 and J is TRBJ1-4; a possible D gene is TRBD1 (5 bases). V was pared by 2 bases and J by 8 bases, with 9 bases between. From germline, CDR1 is DFQATT and CDR2 SNEGSKA (reference sequence). This CDR3 has 12 residues. CDR3 DNA sequence: TGCAGTGCTAGACGGGACGGGGAAAAACTGTTTTTT. Translated: CSARRDGEKLFF.

This clonotype was counted ten times or more. V usage is TRBV10-3 and J usage is TRBJ1-5, with D hard to call. The V and J ends lost 2 bases and 0 bases respectively, with 11 bases between them. Per germline, CDR1 ENHRY and CDR2 SYGVKD. This CDR3 has 16 amino acids. Here the CDR3 reads CAISERKFYSNQPQHF. Written as DNA, the CDR3 is TGTGCCATCAGTGAGCGTAAGTTCTATAGCAATCAGCCCCAGCATTTT.

The sample holds a few counts of this clonotype. This chain joins TRBV4-1 and TRBJ2-7, with unresolved D. CDR3 length: 13 residues. V dropped 4 bases and J dropped 3 bases, with 10 bases sitting between them. Germline loops: CDR1 MGHRA, CDR2 YSYEKL. CDR3 sequence: CASSPNQYYEQYF. The CDR3 nucleotides read TGCGCCAGCAGCCCGAACCAGTACTACGAGCAGTACTTC.

The rearrangement links TRBV7-8 to TRBJ2-7; 11 nucleotides align to TRBD2. J gave up 9 bases and V 3 bases, and 7 bases lay outside the gene matches. This CDR3 spans 14 amino acids. The germline V gene encodes CDR1 SGHVS and CDR2 FQNEAQ. The CDR3 sequence: CASSLTSGTRGQYF. In nucleotides, the CDR3 is TGTGCCAGCAGCTTGACTAGCGGGACTAGGGGGCAGTACTTC. Looking up the rest from reference TRBV7-8 and TRBJ2-7 gives the full variable domain: GAGVSQSPRYKVAKRGQDVALRCDPISGHVSLFWYQQALGQGPEFLTYFQNEAQLDKSGLPSDRFFAERPEGSVSTLKIQRTQQEDSAVYLCASSLTSGTRGQYFGPGTRLTVT.

This chain joins TRBV29-1 and TRBJ1-1, with D perhaps TRBD1 (6 bases). V was trimmed by 8 bases and J by 5 bases, leaving 12 bases between them. Germline CDR1 and CDR2: SQVTM and ANQGSEA. This CDR3 region has 11 residues. CDR3 amino acids: CSFQGWTEAFF. The CDR3 region has the DNA TGCAGCTTCCAGGGGTGGACTGAAGCTTTCTTT.

The chain employs TRBV14 and TRBJ1-1, with TRBD1 identical over 8 bases. The length of the CDR3 is 16 residues. Germline assignment: CDR1 SGHDN and CDR2 FVKESK. V lost 4 bases and J lost 0; bases outside the gene matches: 7. This CDR3 reads CASSLFGQGLNTEAFF. For the CDR3, the DNA is TGTGCCAGCAGCCTATTCGGACAGGGCCTGAACACTGAAGCTTTCTTT. The full variable domain, in which reference TRBV14 and TRBJ1-1 provide the parts outside the CDR3, is EAGVTQFPSHSVIEKGQTVTLRCDPISGHDNLYWYRRVMGKEIKFLLHFVKESKQDESGMPNNRFLAERTGGTYSTLKVQPAELEDSGVYFCASSLFGQGLNTEAFFGQGTRLTVV.

The sample holds many counts of this clonotype. This sequence joins TRBV10-3 and TRBJ1-1; D remains unclear. V shed 0 bases and J shed 10 bases, with 12 bases lying between them. This CDR3 comprises 13 residues. CDR1 is ENHRY, CDR2 SYGVKD, per germline. CDR3 nucleotide sequence: TGTGCCATCAGTGAGTCGCTGGGGATACGAGCTTTCTTT. Translating gives CAISESLGIRAFF.

This clonotype was observed at least ten times. The V gene is TRBV7-2, the J gene TRBJ2-7; D is unresolved. Germline-derived CDR1 and CDR2 are SGHTA and FQGNSA. V lost 2 bases, J lost 1 base, and 12 bases lay in between. The CDR3 length is 15 residues. CDR3 coding DNA: TGTGCCAGCAGCTTAACGTTGGGCAGTTCCTACGAGCAGTACTTC. Protein: CASSLTLGSSYEQYF.

Points on this clonotype: One base away lies a much larger clone, so this may be a sequencing read error. This chain links TRBV7-3 with TRBJ1-6; no definite D call. Germline CDR1 reads SGHTA; CDR2 reads FQGTGA. The CDR3 contains 15 residues. The CDR3 region is CAGSLQGSDYSPLHF. CDR3 nucleotide sequence: TGTGCCGGCAGCTTACAAGGTTCCGATTATTCACCCCTCCACTTT.

This clonotype has only one observation. One base away lies a much larger clone, so this may be a sequencing read error. This rearrangement joins TRBV10-3 to TRBJ1-1; the D is unclear. CDR1 is ENHRY and CDR2 is SYGVKD in the germline V gene. With 1 base removed from V and 0 bases from J, the gap between germline ends came to 12 bases. The CDR3 length is 16 residues. In DNA, the CDR3 is TGTGCCATCAGTGAGTTGGGAGGCACTTTGAACACTGAAGCTTTCTTT. It is translated as CAISELGGTLNTEAFF.